This is a list of T cell receptor beta chains from one sample in a study of tumor-infiltrating lymphocytes in primary liver carcinoma. MiXCR, run by TCRdb on the multiplex PCR reads, gives a single entry per CDR3 protein. The data contain 65,000 to 80,000 distinct CDR3 sequences, 60% to 80% of them singletons. Sequencing was done on a sample of liver tumor tissue from sampling region 4. These receptors originate from a man between 40 and 49 years old with primary liver carcinoma and hepatitis B virus infection. Each CDR3 is given without its conserved first and last residue. The D gene is left open where the match is weak. Clone size is given for some rows only: seen once, a few or many times, or a class if the clone is expanded.

NA | TRBD1 | TRBV6-5 | AGRTGDRSGANILT
NA | TRBD1 | TRBV19 | ATCMQSGQGEKLF
NA | TRBD1 | TRBV11-2 | AGSLQGANSPHH
NA | TRBD2 | TRBV29-1 | SVLEGGPTAYTGELF
NA | TRBD1 | TRBV10-2 | ASSEETGVGWINEQY
NA | NA | TRBV6-1 | ASSGGPWAGKVNEQF
NA | NA | TRBV11-2 | ASSSTRLVGVFSYEQY
NA | NA | TRBV6-1 | VSSPLGGSAGELF
NA | NA | TRBV10-2 | AISDGLPIQETQY
many | NA | TRBV6-5 | ASSREGNNEQF
NA | NA | TRBV6-5 | ASVWMSSYNSPHH
many | TRBD1 | TRBV10-3 | AIRVGQGEGEQF
many | NA | TRBV14 | ASSQRGPGSYNEQF
NA | NA | TRBV11-2 | ASRSRGSAHHETQY
NA | NA | TRBV11-2 | AGSPPGGRGTDTHY
NA | NA | TRBV4-2 | ASSRDPGAGANVLT
NA | NA | TRBV11-2 | ASSLTWTVQDTQY
NA | NA | TRBV4-1 | ASSQAETVNEELF
many | NA | TRBV5-1 | ASSLNTVTDTQY
NA | TRBD2 | TRBV11-2 | ASSLPVGLAGGRYEQF
NA | TRBD1 | TRBV5-8 | NSSPGTVTYTDTQY
NA | NA | TRBV10-3 | TIREAETQY
many | TRBD1 | TRBV6-6 | ASSFGTGATTNEKLF
NA | NA | TRBV7-9 | ASSLGYYSYEQY
NA | NA | TRBV11-2 | ASSHTGPGKTIY
NA | TRBD1 | TRBV14 | ASSQDHRGEQC
NA | NA | TRBV4-2 | ASSTTGINNEQF
NA | TRBD1 | TRBV11-2 | VSGPPRTGYVYEQY
NA | TRBD2 | TRBV11-1 | TSSLLAGGGLF
many | NA | TRBV29-1 | SVGHGQETQY
NA | NA | TRBV29-1 | SVGFSRDEQF
NA | NA | TRBV5-6 | ASNFTEDWYTGEPF
NA | NA | TRBV5-1 | ASTDLGAEKY
many | TRBD2 | TRBV12-3/TRBV12-4 | ASSFGLAENTGELF
many | NA | TRBV5-1 | ASSFSFPSRDEQY
few | NA | TRBV28 | ASSLTADSNQPQH
NA | TRBD1 | TRBV7-8 | ASSWWTGNRYGYT
NA | NA | TRBV6-1 | ARSVSGTSGNTIY
many | NA | TRBV4-2 | ASSRDPGSGANVLT
many | NA | TRBV30 | AWNAGVETQY
NA | NA | TRBV11-1 | ASSLWRETGELF
NA | TRBD2 | TRBV7-6 | ASSLSAGESYEQY
NA | NA | TRBV11-2 | TSSTAPSPGYEQY
NA | NA | TRBV12-3/TRBV12-4 | TSTADSYEQY
NA | NA | TRBV10-3 | AINTTTNNEQF
few | TRBD1 | TRBV5-5 | ASSSPFQGAGELF
NA | TRBD2 | TRBV11-2 | ACSFGLAGGQY
NA | NA | TRBV4-1 | ASQALNTGELF
NA | NA | TRBV5-4 | ACSSTTLSNTDTQY
many | TRBD1 | TRBV29-1 | SVAPGTGAYEQY
many | NA | TRBV5-8 | ASSGLNSYEQY
NA | NA | TRBV11-2 | ASISTWRGVRNTEAL
NA | NA | TRBV29-1 | NVGPLGTDTQY
many | TRBD1 | TRBV4-2 | ASSQGLPGQGAGEQY
NA | NA | TRBV11-2 | TSRSQDLAHQETQY
NA | NA | TRBV11-2 | ASSLSVTISYEQY